The 8 T cell receptor beta chains given below trace back to one sample, sequenced in a study of PD-1 blockade in classical Hodgkin lymphoma. Following autologous stem cell transplantation, relapse occurred in every patient, and exposure to brentuximab vedotin varied. Some clones are missing from TCRdb's copy, which holds only in-frame ones; the method was immunoSEQ multiplex PCR. The sample consists of 20,000 to 30,000 clones, 80% to 85% of them appearing once. Sequenced here: peripheral blood mononuclear cells (PBMCs), sampled before the second cycle of nivolumab. Receptor source: a human donor with classical Hodgkin lymphoma.

DNA of the CDR3: TGTGCCAGCAGGCAGGGTACCTCTGTCGATCAGCCCCAGCATTTT. Translated: CASRQGTSVDQPQHF. The chain has TRBV2 and TRBJ1-5, with D perhaps matching TRBD1 (5 bases). The germline V gene has CDR1 SNHLY and CDR2 FYNNEI. CDR3 length: 15 residues. The germline V and J ends were trimmed by 6 bases and 5 bases, with 17 bases remaining between them. The variable domain in full, completed from reference TRBV2 and TRBJ1-5, reads EPEVTQTPSHQVTQMGQEVILRCVPISNHLYFYWYRQILGQKVEFLVSFYNNEISEKSEIFDDQFSVERPDGSNFTLKIRSTKLEDSAMYFCASRQGTSVDQPQHFGDGTRLSIL.

This rearrangement joins TRBV9 to TRBJ2-2, with D possibly matching TRBD2 (5 bases). Germline V gene sequence: CDR1 SGDLS, CDR2 YYNGEE. The CDR3 is made up of 17 amino acids. With 0 bases removed from V and 5 bases from J, the gap between germline ends came to 17 bases. The CDR3 coding sequence is TGTGCCAGCAGCGTAGGAACGGGGTTGGTTACTACCGGGGAGCTGTTTTTT. It yields the protein CASSVGTGLVTTGELFF.

V and J are TRBV19 and TRBJ1-2; no clear D. V shed 1 base and J shed 8 bases, with 8 bases lying between them. The CDR3 runs to 12 residues. Looked up from germline, CDR1 is LNHDA and CDR2 is SQIVND (reference sequence). The CDR3 region has the DNA TGTGCCAGTAGTATAGCGGATTTAGGCTACACCTTC. Translated, it gives CASSIADLGYTF.

DNA of the CDR3: TGTGCCAGCAGCTTTCAGGACGGTTCGGAGGAGCTGTTTTTT. This gives the protein CASSFQDGSEELFF. The gene calls are TRBV5-4 and TRBJ2-2; D call uncertain. From germline, CDR1 is SGHNT and CDR2 YYREEE (reference sequence). The length of the CDR3 is 14 residues. V was cut by 2 bases and J by 10 bases, with 15 bases left in between.

The chain carries TRBV5-1 and TRBJ2-1; 7 bases agree with TRBD2. V shed 1 base, J shed 7 bases, and the junction held 2 bases outside the gene matches. The CDR3 has 13 residues. Germline CDR1 reads SGHRS; CDR2 reads YFSETQ. DNA for the CDR3: TGCGCCAGCAGCTTGCAGGGAGGGAATGAGCAGTTCTTC. Its translation is CASSLQGGNEQFF.

The rearrangement uses TRBV27 and TRBJ2-3; D is ambiguous. V dropped 4 bases and J dropped 2 bases, with 10 bases sitting between them. CDR3 size: 14 residues. CDR1 is MNHEY and CDR2 is SMNVEV in the germline V gene (reference sequence). This CDR3 reads CASSSIQFTDTQYF. In DNA, the CDR3 is TGTGCCAGCAGTTCGATCCAATTCACAGATACGCAGTATTTT.

The chain couples TRBV27 to TRBJ2-7, with D possibly matching TRBD1 (6 bases). The CDR3 totals 16 residues. The germline CDR1 and CDR2 sequences are MNHEY and SMNVEV (reference sequence). V was cut by 5 bases and J by 0 bases, with 17 bases left in between. CDR3 nucleotides: TGTGCCAGCAGTCCACAAACAGGGTCCGGCTCCTACGAGCAGTACTTC. This sequence encodes CASSPQTGSGSYEQYF.

The chain uses TRBV2 and TRBJ2-3; perhaps TRBD1 as D (6 bases). The ends were cut back, 6 bases at V and 1 base at J, with 29 bases in the middle. The length of the CDR3 is 20 residues. CDR1 is SNHLY, CDR2 FYNNEI, per germline. The DNA of the CDR3 is TGTGCCAGCAGGAGGGGGAGACCGGTTTGGTCCCCCAACCGCACAGATACGCAGTATTTT. This codes for CASRRGRPVWSPNRTDTQYF.